Listed below are T cell receptor beta chains from one sample, sequenced in a study of cytomegalovirus exposure and HLA in healthy donors. The repertoire was sequenced with immunoSEQ multiplex PCR; TCRdb's copy has only in-frame clones and lacks some. Counted here are about 150,000 clones, over 80% occurring once; the ten biggest clones make up 1.5%. Sequenced sample: PBMCs. The receptors were sampled from a woman under 30 in good health and CMV-seronegative. CDR3s include the opening cysteine and the closing phenylalanine or tryptophan. D genes are given only for firm matches. The size field is filled for only some rows; it gives once, few, many or a size class.

TRBV5-1	TRBD1	NA	TRBJ1-4	TGCGCCAGCAGCTTGGTTGGGACAGTTGAAAAACTGTTTTTT	CASSLVGTVEKLFF
TRBV2	NA	NA	TRBJ2-5	TGTGCCAGCAGTGACAGGGTGGGTGAGCAGTACTTC	CASSDRVGEQYF
TRBV2	NA	NA	TRBJ1-5	TGTGCCAGCAGTCCAGGCCTCCCTGGACAGCCCCAGCATTTT	CASSPGLPGQPQHF
TRBV11-3	NA	NA	TRBJ2-1	TGTGCCAGCAGCATACTCAGGGGAGTTGATGGTGAGCAGTTCTTC	CASSILRGVDGEQFF
TRBV29-1	TRBD1	NA	TRBJ1-1	TGCAGCATAAGACAGGGGAACACTGAAGCTTTCTTT	CSIRQGNTEAFF
TRBV27	TRBD1	NA	TRBJ2-7	TGTGCCAGCAGTTTGGACAGGAAAACCTACGAGCAGTACTTC	CASSLDRKTYEQYF
TRBV19	NA	NA	TRBJ1-5	TGTGCCAGTACCAACAATCAGCCCCAGCATTTT	CASTNNQPQHF
TRBV7-9	TRBD1	NA	TRBJ1-2	TGTGCCAGCAGCTTAGGACAGGGGCTGGGTCAGGATGGCTACACCTTC	CASSLGQGLGQDGYTF
TRBV27	TRBD1	NA	TRBJ1-6	TGTGCCAGCACTCTATGGCAGGGGGCCGTTTCACCCCTCCACTTT	CASTLWQGAVSPLHF
TRBV7-9	NA	NA	TRBJ1-2	TGTTCCAGCAGCCCGACGTATTTGGGGGCTGGTGGTGGCTACACCTTC	CSSSPTYLGAGGGYTF
TRBV6-5	TRBD1	NA	TRBJ1-1	TGTGCCAGCAGTGAAGACAGGGTGAACACTGAAGCTTTCTTT	CASSEDRVNTEAFF
TRBV5-6	NA	NA	TRBJ2-3	TGTGCCAGCAGCTTCCCCTTTAGCACAGATACGCAGTATTTT	CASSFPFSTDTQYF
TRBV5-1	TRBD1	NA	TRBJ1-2	TGCGCCAGCAGCTTGGAGGGACAGGCTTTTGATGGCTACACCTTC	CASSLEGQAFDGYTF
TRBV5-1	TRBD1	few	TRBJ1-1	TGCGCCAGCAGCTCCGACCAGGGGGCTAGAGCTTTCTTT	CASSSDQGARAFF
TRBV29-1	NA	NA	TRBJ1-4	TGCAGCGTTGATGAGGGAGCCGGGGAAAAACTGTTTTTT	CSVDEGAGEKLFF
TRBV6-1	NA	NA	TRBJ2-7	TGTGCCAGCAGTCCTAATCTTAATTACTACGAGCAGTACTTC	CASSPNLNYYEQYF
TRBV5-1	TRBD1	NA	TRBJ2-3	TGCGCCAGCAGCTTATCCGGGACAGGGGTCCCAGATACGCAGTATTTT	CASSLSGTGVPDTQYF